This T cell receptor beta chain was captured in a study of blood T cell repertoires in COVID-19. Study as a whole: Both acute and convalescent COVID-19 samples were obtained from the United States, Italy and Spain. In each case, the material was cDNA or gDNA derived from T cells, B-cell-depleted T cells, or PBMCs.

Across about two dozen US areas, participants ranged in age from roughly 18 to 89 years. In germline, CDR1 is LNHDA, CDR2 SQIVND (reference sequence). Trimming removed 6 bases from V and 6 bases from J, with 14 bases in between. The CDR3 is 13 residues long. Original methodology: Quantification of nucleated cells was approximated via reference gene primer amplification. Clones were sequenced by immunoSEQ multiplex PCR, and TCRdb holds only the in-frame ones, with some missing. That table gives V, J and clone size, and the DNA gave D and trimming. The sample has about 290,000 clones, around nine tenths seen once.

The chain couples TRBV19 to TRBJ1-1, with D maybe TRBD1 (5 bases). This TCR came from a woman between 35 and 50 years old who had recovered from COVID-19. The sequencing input was PBMCs or T cells enriched from blood (not recorded which). The CDR3 DNA follows: TGTGCCAGTAGGCCTAATGGAGGGGCTGAAGCTTTCTTT. Protein: CASRPNGGAEAFF.